The TCR beta chain under discussion was sequenced for a study of Ad26.COV2.S vaccination and SARS-CoV-2 variants. About the research overall: The donor participated in the COV1001 trial, in its Ad26.COV2.S arm. Intramuscularly, Ad26.COV2.S was given either once or twice, 56 days apart. Study conclusions and caveats: Vaccinees and placebo recipients showed similar non-spike TCR breadth.

The CDR3 runs 15 residues. Trimming cost V 7 bases and J 4 bases; bases outside gene matches: 8. The germline V gene encodes CDR1 MNHNY and CDR2 SVGAGI (reference sequence). TCRdb's copy holds only in-frame clones and misses some; the assay was immunoSEQ multiplex PCR. This table holds some 290,000 clones, around 84% found once. Treatment described: 19 received Ad26.COV2.S at low or high dose, single or two shots; roughly five received placebo; per-sample allocation not given. Samples analyzed were those drawn on day 63 after the first vaccine or placebo injection. Comments on this clone: What it recognizes is unknown.

The chain employs TRBV6-6 and TRBJ1-2, with 11 nucleotides matching TRBD1. The TCR was taken from a person aged 18-65 years who received the Ad26.COV2.S COVID-19 vaccine or a placebo. The sequencing used peripheral blood, collected in a trial of Ad26.COV2.S vaccine versus placebo. Written as DNA, the CDR3 is TGTGCCAGCACCCAAGGGACAGGGGGGTCCTATGGCTACACCTTC. As protein: CASTQGTGGSYGYTF.